These 10 T cell receptor beta chains came from one sample sequenced in a study of PD-L1 blockade in urothelial cancer. TCRdb keeps only in-frame clones here, not all; method: immunoSEQ multiplex PCR. The sample lists 85,000 to 130,000 clones; around 90% were seen once. Sequences were derived from PBMCs, sampled around atezolizumab (anti-PD-L1) treatment. The receptors stem from a woman older than 75 with urothelial cancer.

The rearrangement uses TRBV7-2 and TRBJ1-4; perhaps TRBD1 as D (5 bases). V was shortened by 5 bases and J by 8 bases, with 12 bases between the two germline ends. This CDR3 region has 13 residues. The V gene's germline CDR1 is SGHTA and CDR2 FQGNSA. The CDR3 protein is CASSPGSSEKLFF. The CDR3 region has the DNA TGTGCCAGCAGCCCAGGGTCGTCGGAAAAACTGTTTTTT.

This rearrangement joins TRBV6-6 to TRBJ1-5, with TRBD1 identical over 9 bases. CDR3 length: 16 amino acids. Germline trimming cut 0 bases from V and 7 bases from J; bases unmatched to any gene: 7. CDR1 and CDR2 from the germline V gene are MNHNY and SVGAGI (reference sequence). Written as DNA, the CDR3 is TGTGCCAGCAGTTACTCGACAGGGGGAGCAGGGCAGCCCCAGCATTTT. This sequence encodes CASSYSTGGAGQPQHF.

V is TRBV2 and J is TRBJ1-3; no reliable D call. CDR3 length: 12 amino acids. V was pared by 8 bases and J by 4 bases, with 9 bases between. CDR1 is SNHLY, CDR2 FYNNEI, per germline. Here the CDR3 DNA reads TGTGCCAGCCAAGAAGCAGGAAACACCATATATTTT. Translating it yields CASQEAGNTIYF.

The J gene is TRBJ2-1, the V gene TRBV2; possible D gene TRBD1, 6 bases. V gave up 7 bases and J gave up 5 bases, with 15 bases separating them. This CDR3 comprises 14 residues. Germline V gene lookup returns CDR1 SNHLY and CDR2 FYNNEI. CDR3 loop: CASTLGTLDNEQFF. The CDR3, as DNA: TGTGCCAGCACCCTCGGGACACTCGACAATGAGCAGTTCTTC.

The CDR3 sequence is CASSEGGRGAEAFF. The CDR3 DNA is TGTGCCAGCAGTGAAGGAGGGAGGGGGGCTGAAGCTTTCTTT. The chain carries TRBV2 and TRBJ1-1, with D maybe TRBD1 (6 bases). The CDR3 has 14 residues. Per germline, CDR1 SNHLY and CDR2 FYNNEI. Trimming removed 1 base at V and 6 bases at J, with 12 bases between.

The chain links TRBV10-1 to TRBJ1-1; D possibly corresponds to TRBD1 (6 bases). The CDR3 totals 14 residues. From germline, CDR1 is WNHNN and CDR2 SYGVQD (reference sequence). Trimming removed 3 bases from V and 5 bases from J, with 13 bases in between. In DNA form, the CDR3 reads TGCGCCAGCAGTGATCAAGGGGGTATAACTGAAGCTTTCTTT. As protein: CASSDQGGITEAFF.

The chain couples TRBV2 to TRBJ2-5, with 8 bases that match TRBD2. With 7 bases clipped from V and 4 bases from J, the junction kept 14 bases outside the gene matches. The CDR3 covers 16 residues. Germline CDR1 SNHLY, CDR2 FYNNEI. The CDR3: CASNQGSGGRSETQYF. The CDR3 nucleotides read TGTGCCAGCAACCAGGGGAGCGGGGGTAGATCAGAGACCCAGTACTTC.

Only one count was recorded for this clone. The chain has TRBV18 and TRBJ2-1; D is possibly TRBD2 (7 bases). This CDR3 is built from 14 residues. V was pared by 2 bases and J by 6 bases, with 11 bases between. The V gene's germline CDR1 is KGHSH and CDR2 LQKENI. CDR3 DNA sequence: TGTGCCAGCTCACCATGGGAGGGGGGCAATGAGCAGTTCTTC. It specifies CASSPWEGGNEQFF.

The chain is built from TRBV29-1 and TRBJ2-5; the match to TRBD2 covers 10 bases. Trimming removed 5 bases from V and 4 bases from J; junction bases left unmatched: 10. Germline CDR1 is SQVTM and CDR2 is ANQGSEA. The CDR3 has 15 residues. The CDR3 bases are TGCAGCGTTCAACCTGGGACTAGCGTGTCAGAGACCCAGTACTTC. It codes for CSVQPGTSVSETQYF.

The chain carries TRBV18 and TRBJ1-1, with 7 nucleotides matching TRBD1. The CDR3 length is 14 residues. V lost 3 bases and J lost 1; bases outside the gene matches: 2. Germline V CDR1 and CDR2: KGHSH, LQKENI. CDR3 sequence reads: CASSPRQGNTEAFF. CDR3 sequence (DNA): TGTGCCAGCTCACCCCGACAGGGGAACACTGAAGCTTTCTTT.